Given below is one T cell receptor (beta chain) in context. Its matching antigen is unknown. The PCR employed 60 Vbeta primers together with 13 Jbeta primers. TCRdb's copy holds only in-frame clones and misses some; the assay was immunoSEQ multiplex PCR. The data hold roughly 100,000 clones, with about 64% observed a single time. The sample is drawn from a study of cytomegalovirus exposure and HLA in healthy donors. Findings and limits, study-wide: Cytomegalovirus-associated status was assigned to some 180 TCR beta chains. Upon later analysis, HLA-associated TCR beta chains proved more clonally expanded than other, equally common chains.

The germline V and J ends were trimmed by 1 base and 6 bases, with 10 bases remaining between them. The CDR3 spans 14 residues. The germline gives CDR1 LNHDA, CDR2 SQIVND (reference sequence). J is TRBJ1-5 and V is TRBV19; possible D gene TRBD1, 5 bases. The sample comprised PBMCs. The receptor's source is a female donor in good health and CMV-seronegative. The CDR3 nucleotides read TGTGCCAGTAGTATAGCGCAGGGATTTCAGCCCCAGCATTTT. Translation: CASSIAQGFQPQHF.